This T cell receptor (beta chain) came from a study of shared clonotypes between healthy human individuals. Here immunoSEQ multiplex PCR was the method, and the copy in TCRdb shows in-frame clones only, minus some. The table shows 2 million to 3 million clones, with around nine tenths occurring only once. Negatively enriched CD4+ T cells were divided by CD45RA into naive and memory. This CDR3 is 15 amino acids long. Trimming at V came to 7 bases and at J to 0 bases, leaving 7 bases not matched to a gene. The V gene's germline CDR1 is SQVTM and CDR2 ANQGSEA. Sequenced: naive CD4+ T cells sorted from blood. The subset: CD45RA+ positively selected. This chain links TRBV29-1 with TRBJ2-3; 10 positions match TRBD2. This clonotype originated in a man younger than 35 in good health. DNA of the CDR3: TGCAGCGCCTCACTAGCGGGGCTTAGCACAGATACGCAGTATTTT. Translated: CSASLAGLSTDTQYF.